This passage covers 27 T cell receptor beta chains from one sample sequenced in a study of T cell repertoires in aging, cancer and after chemotherapy (dated by TCRdb to the late 2010s). Instead of sorted cells or RNA, genomic DNA extracted from peripheral blood served as the source for amplifying TCR beta rearrangements. The reads were generated on an Illumina MiSeq. Using a mixed TRB-A/B primer pool, multiplex touch-down PCR amplified rearranged TRB sequences covering the V, D and J segments. TCRdb passed the public sequencing reads through fastp at Q25 and MiXCR, retaining productive beta sequences. One record per CDR3 amino acid sequence lists the most common genes and DNA. For this sample there are under 1,500 distinct CDR3 sequences; 22% appear just once. The ten largest make up about half of the sample. The sequenced material came from blood. These receptors originate from a human donor with a solid tumor.

The V gene is TRBV14, the J gene TRBJ2-7, with 8 bases identical to TRBD1. This CDR3 has 18 residues. Germline values: CDR1 SGHDN, CDR2 FVKESK. The trim removed 2 bases at V and 5 bases at J, leaving 17 bases unmatched. DNA of the CDR3: TGTGCCAGCAGCCAAAAACTTTCTTGGACAGGGAAAAAAGACGAGCAGTACTTC. Its translation is CASSQKLSWTGKKDEQYF.

By its share, this clonotype is medium-sized. V and J are TRBV12-3 or TRBV12-4 and TRBJ2-1; D unclear. The CDR3 is 13 residues long. Trimming stripped 5 bases from V and 6 bases from J, with 11 bases between. The CDR3 reads CASSSPSGNEQFF. In nucleotides, the CDR3 is TGTGCCAGCAGTAGTCCATCAGGCAATGAGCAGTTCTTC.

The J gene is TRBJ2-1, the V gene TRBV28; 12 positions match TRBD1. CDR3 length: 16 residues. Germline V lookup: CDR1 MDHEN, CDR2 SYDVKM. After removal of 6 bases from V and 8 bases from J, the junction contained 11 bases not matched to a gene. The CDR3 nucleotides are TGTGCCAGCAGACCCGCCGGGACAGGGGGCGATTATGAGCAGTTCTTC. Amino acids: CASRPAGTGGDYEQFF.

This clonotype is medium-sized within its sample. The chain combines TRBV15 with TRBJ2-1; possible D gene TRBD1, 6 bases. The CDR3 consists of 15 residues. Germline V gene sequence: CDR1 LNHNV, CDR2 YYDKDF (reference sequence). Between the trimmed V and J ends, which lost 0 bases and 10 bases, there was a span of 16 bases. CDR3 in amino acids: CATSRDRAIQGEQFF. CDR3 coding DNA: TGTGCCACCAGCAGAGATCGGGCCATTCAGGGGGAGCAGTTCTTC.

By share, this clonotype counts as medium-sized. This chain joins TRBV5-1 and TRBJ1-2; 7 nucleotides align to TRBD1. CDR1 is SGHRS, CDR2 YFSETQ, per germline. There are 15 residues in the CDR3. Trimming took 0 bases from V and 4 from J; bases not matched to a gene: 6. CDR3 in amino acids: CASSLGGTERYGYTF. In nucleotides, the CDR3 is TGCGCCAGCAGCTTGGGTGGGACAGAACGCTATGGCTACACCTTC. The variable domain in full, with the rest retrieved from reference TRBV5-1 and TRBJ1-2, is KAGVTQTPRYLIKTRGQQVTLSCSPISGHRSVSWYQQTPGQGLQFLFEYFSETQRNKGNFPGRFSGRQFSNSRSEMNVSTLELGDSALYLCASSLGGTERYGYTFGSGTRLTVV.

V gene TRBV2 combines with J gene TRBJ2-1; D call uncertain. The CDR3 is 13 residues long. Per germline, CDR1 SNHLY and CDR2 FYNNEI. V lost 10 bases and J 6 bases, leaving 16 bases between the germline ends. Written as DNA, the CDR3 is TGTGCCACCAGCGATGGGCAAAGCAATGAGCAGTTCTTC. It specifies CATSDGQSNEQFF. The variable domain in full, with the rest retrieved from reference TRBV2 and TRBJ2-1, is EPEVTQTPSHQVTQMGQEVILRCVPISNHLYFYWYRQILGQKVEFLVSFYNNEISEKSEIFDDQFSVERPDGSNFTLKIRSTKLEDSAMYFCATSDGQSNEQFFGPGTRLTVL.

This clonotype is judged medium-sized (0.01 to 0.1%). This chain joins TRBV18 and TRBJ2-2; maybe TRBD2 (5 bases). CDR3 size: 17 residues. Trimming took off 0 bases at V and 1 base at J, with 12 bases between the two ends. CDR1 is KGHSH and CDR2 is LQKENI in the germline V gene. DNA for the CDR3: TGTGCCAGCTCACCACCGAAACTTGGACTGAACACCGGGGAGCTGTTTTTT. Translated, it gives CASSPPKLGLNTGELFF.

By share, this clonotype ranks as medium-sized. This chain uses TRBV27 with TRBJ1-5; D may be TRBD1 (6 bases). Germline V gives CDR1 MNHEY, CDR2 SMNVEV (reference sequence). Trimming shortened V by 5 bases and J by 4 bases, and 12 bases separated the two germline ends. CDR3 size: 14 residues. The CDR3 spells CASSRRGGNQPQHF. The CDR3 DNA is TGTGCCAGCAGTAGAAGGGGGGGTAATCAGCCCCAGCATTTT.

This clonotype qualifies as medium-sized. The gene calls are TRBV15 and TRBJ2-3, with 9 bases aligning to TRBD2. V was clipped by 5 bases and J by 2 bases; unmatched bases: 11. CDR3 length: 17 residues. Germline V gene sequence: CDR1 LNHNV, CDR2 YYDKDF (reference sequence). The CDR3 bases are TGTGCCACCAGCCCAGGGGTTCTAGCGGGGAACACAGATACGCAGTATTTT. It yields the protein CATSPGVLAGNTDTQYF.

V is TRBV27 and J is TRBJ1-4; 7 nucleotides align to TRBD1. V shed 6 bases and J 5 bases; nucleotides not matched to a gene: 9. This CDR3 comprises 15 residues. The germline CDR1 and CDR2 sequences are MNHEY and SMNVEV (reference sequence). The CDR3 DNA follows: TGTGCCAGCAGACCCGGGACAGTCGGAAATGAAAAACTGTTTTTT. The encoded protein is CASRPGTVGNEKLFF.

V gene TRBV12-3 or TRBV12-4 combines with J gene TRBJ2-1; 9 bases map to TRBD1. The CDR3 extends over 15 amino acids. Trimming at V came to 2 bases and at J to 8 bases, leaving 7 bases not matched to a gene. CDR3 sequence (DNA): TGTGCCAGCAGTTTATACGGGACAGGGTTCGATGAGCAGTTCTTC. Its translation: CASSLYGTGFDEQFF.

This sequence joins TRBV6-5 and TRBJ2-2; 8 bases agree with TRBD2. The CDR3 sequence is 15 residues long. Per the germline V gene, CDR1 is MNHEY and CDR2 is SVGAGI. V was clipped by 4 bases and J by 7 bases; unmatched bases: 8. CDR3 loop: CASSSWRGAHGELFF. The CDR3 nucleotides are TGTGCCAGCAGTTCCTGGCGGGGGGCCCACGGGGAGCTGTTTTTT.

Sample share makes this clonotype medium-sized. V is TRBV20-1 and J is TRBJ2-3; 9 bases are a match to TRBD2. CDR1 and CDR2 (germline): DFQATT, SNEGSKA (reference sequence). The CDR3 is 15 amino acids. Trimming took 5 bases from V and 0 from J; bases not matched to a gene: 6. Written as DNA, the CDR3 is TGCAGTGCTCGCCCGGCGGGGGGGAGCACAGATACGCAGTATTTT. This codes for CSARPAGGSTDTQYF.

This clonotype came up a few times. This sequence joins TRBV4-2 and TRBJ1-6, with D uncertain. The V and J ends lost 0 bases and 7 bases respectively, with 10 bases between them. This CDR3 has 15 amino acids. Germline V lookup: CDR1 LGHNA, CDR2 YNFKEQ. The CDR3 is CASSQDRVKNSPLHF. Here the CDR3 DNA reads TGTGCCAGCAGCCAAGATAGGGTCAAGAATTCACCCCTCCACTTT.

By share of the sample, this clonotype is medium-sized. The rearrangement joins TRBV15 to TRBJ1-5; 7 bases are shared with TRBD1. Germline-derived CDR1 and CDR2 are LNHNV and YYDKDF (reference sequence). The CDR3 has 13 amino acids. With V trimmed by 3 bases and J by 8 bases, 4 bases remained unmatched. The CDR3 DNA sequence: TGTGCCACCAGCAGTCAGGGGGGGGAGCCCCAGCATTTT. Its translation is CATSSQGGEPQHF.

The sample holds a few counts of this clonotype. This sequence joins TRBV4-1 and TRBJ1-4, with D possibly matching TRBD1 (5 bases). The CDR3 spans 16 residues. V lost 0 bases and J lost 4, with 12 bases in between. The germline V gene has CDR1 MGHRA and CDR2 YSYEKL. CDR3 sequence reads: CASSQEAWGSNEKLFF. CDR3 nucleotides: TGCGCCAGCAGCCAAGAAGCTTGGGGGAGTAATGAAAAACTGTTTTTT.

By frequency in the sample, this clonotype is large. The chain employs TRBV29-1 and TRBJ1-3; D unresolved. The V gene lost 4 bases and the J gene lost 0 bases, with 16 bases spanning the gap. The CDR3 is 16 amino acids. Looked up from germline, CDR1 is SQVTM and CDR2 is ANQGSEA. CDR3 coding DNA: TGCAGCGTTGGGGGATTGTCCGACAACTCTGGAAACACCATATATTTT. Its protein is CSVGGLSDNSGNTIYF.

This clonotype qualifies as medium-sized. The genes are TRBV7-9 and TRBJ1-1; D uncertain. V was clipped by 5 bases and J by 0 bases, with 22 bases between them. The CDR3 contains 18 residues. CDR1 and CDR2 (germline): SEHNR, FQNEAQ (reference sequence). As DNA, the CDR3 is TGTGCCAGCAGCCGACTGTTTGGGCTGGACGGGATGAACACTGAAGCTTTCTTT. Amino acids: CASSRLFGLDGMNTEAFF.

This clonotype is termed medium-sized. The chain carries TRBV5-5 and TRBJ2-5; tentative D call: TRBD1 (6 bases). The CDR3 loop spans 14 amino acids. Germline CDR1 and CDR2: SGHKS and YYEKEE (reference sequence). Trimming left V 3 bases short and J 2 bases short, with 11 bases between. CDR3 in amino acids: CASSSLTGQETQYF. CDR3 bases: TGTGCCAGCAGCTCACTGACAGGACAAGAGACCCAGTACTTC.

This clonotype is large (0.1 to 1%) in the sample. The V and J genes are TRBV30 and TRBJ1-2; unclear D gene. The CDR3 length is 13 residues. CDR1 and CDR2 from the germline V gene are GTSNPN and SVGIG (reference sequence). V was clipped by 0 bases and J by 8 bases, with 13 bases between them. This chain's CDR3 is CAWSVVSAGGYTF. CDR3 nucleotides: TGTGCCTGGAGTGTAGTTTCTGCGGGGGGCTACACCTTC.

The chain links TRBV5-5 to TRBJ2-2; 11 bases agree with TRBD1. The CDR3 contains 17 residues. The germline V gene encodes CDR1 SGHKS and CDR2 YYEKEE (reference sequence). V lost 4 bases to trimming and J lost 1 base; unmatched junction nucleotides: 6. The CDR3 loop reads CASSLGQGARNTGELFF. The CDR3 DNA reads as TGTGCCAGCAGCCTCGGACAGGGGGCGAGGAACACCGGGGAGCTGTTTTTT.

On this clonotype itself: This may stem from a read error, because a much larger clone lies one nucleotide away. The chain uses TRBV18 and TRBJ1-3, with no clear D. Germline loops: CDR1 KGHSH, CDR2 LQKENI. The CDR3 runs to 13 residues. The CDR3 nucleotides read TGTGCCAGCTTCCCACTCGAAGGAAACACCATGTATTTT. It is translated as CASFPLEGNTMYF.

This clonotype is large (0.1 to 1%). The chain employs TRBV30 and TRBJ1-2; 10 bases match TRBD1. Germline lookup yields CDR1 GTSNPN and CDR2 SVGIG (reference sequence). The CDR3 has 13 amino acids. Losses at the gene ends were 4 bases for V and 9 bases for J; bases not matched to a gene: 8. CDR3 protein: CAWTRGTGERYTF. The CDR3 region has the DNA TGTGCCTGGACTAGAGGGACAGGGGAGCGCTACACCTTC.

By share of the sample, this clonotype is medium-sized. V and J are TRBV5-1 and TRBJ2-1; tentatively, D is TRBD2 (6 bases). The CDR3 extends over 13 amino acids. Germline assignment: CDR1 SGHRS and CDR2 YFSETQ. The ends were cut back, 4 bases at V and 7 bases at J, with 12 bases in the middle. The CDR3 is CASSPLGGNEQFF. The CDR3, as DNA: TGCGCCAGCAGCCCCTTGGGGGGAAATGAGCAGTTCTTC.

CDR3 in amino acids: CASSAGTGGGNSPLHF. The CDR3 region has the DNA TGTGCCAGCTCAGCCGGGACAGGGGGAGGCAATTCACCCCTCCACTTT. The chain combines TRBV18 with TRBJ1-6; the match to TRBD1 covers 11 bases. V lost 5 bases to trimming and J lost 7 bases; unmatched junction nucleotides: 7. The germline CDR1 and CDR2 sequences are KGHSH and LQKENI. CDR3 length: 16 amino acids. The full variable domain, its missing parts supplied by reference TRBV18 and TRBJ1-6, is NAGVMQNPRHLVRRRGQEARLRCSPMKGHSHVYWYRQLPEEGLKFMVYLQKENIIDESGMPKERFSAEFPKEGPSILRIQQVVRGDSAAYFCASSAGTGGGNSPLHFGNGTRLTVT.

Sample share makes this clonotype medium-sized. The V and J genes are TRBV6-1 and TRBJ1-3, with D unresolved. V was cut by 6 bases and J by 0 bases, with 12 bases left in between. CDR1 MNHNS and CDR2 SASEGT come from the germline V gene. The CDR3 is made up of 15 amino acids. The CDR3 DNA follows: TGTGCCAGCAGCCTCGACGGCTCCTCTGGAAACACCATATATTTT. The encoded protein is CASSLDGSSGNTIYF.

This clonotype was seen more than once but under ten times. The V call is TRBV7-9, the J call TRBJ1-4, with TRBD1 matching over 7 bases. CDR3 length equals 14 residues. V shed 5 bases, J shed 8 bases, and the junction held 8 bases outside the gene matches. The germline gives CDR1 SEHNR, CDR2 FQNEAQ (reference sequence). The CDR3: CASSPYRGGEKLFF. CDR3 sequence (DNA): TGTGCCAGCAGCCCGTACAGGGGAGGCGAAAAACTGTTTTTT. Complete variable domain (other parts from reference TRBV7-9 and TRBJ1-4): DTGVSQNPRHKITKRGQNVTFRCDPISEHNRLYWYRQTLGQGPEFLTYFQNEAQLEKSRLLSDRFSAERPKGSFSTLEIQRTEQGDSAMYLCASSPYRGGEKLFFGSGTQLSVL.